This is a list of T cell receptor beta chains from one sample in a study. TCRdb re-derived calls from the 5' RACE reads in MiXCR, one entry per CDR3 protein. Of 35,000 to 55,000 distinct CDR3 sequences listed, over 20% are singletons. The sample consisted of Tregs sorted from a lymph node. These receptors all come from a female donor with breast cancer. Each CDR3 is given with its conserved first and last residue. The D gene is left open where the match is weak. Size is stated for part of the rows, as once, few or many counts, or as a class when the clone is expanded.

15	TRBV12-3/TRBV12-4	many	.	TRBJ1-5	TGTGCCAGCAGTTTAGAGGGGGACGTAGGTCAGCCCCAGCATTTT	CASSLEGDVGQPQHF
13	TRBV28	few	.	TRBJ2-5	TGTGCCAGCAGTTTAGGCGGGCAAGAGACCCAGTACTTC	CASSLGGQETQYF
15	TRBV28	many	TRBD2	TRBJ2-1	TGTGCCAGCAGTTCTAGCGGGAGGGCCTACAATGAGCAGTTCTTC	CASSSSGRAYNEQFF
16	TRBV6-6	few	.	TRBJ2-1	TGTGCCAGCAGTTACTCCCCCCAAAGCTCCTACAATGAGCAGTTCTTC	CASSYSPQSSYNEQFF
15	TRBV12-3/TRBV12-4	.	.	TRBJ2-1	TGTGCCAGCAAACCCGATCGGGGCTCCTACAATGAGCAGTTCTTC	CASKPDRGSYNEQFF
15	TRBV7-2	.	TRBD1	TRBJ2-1	TGTGCCAGCAGCTTTGGACAGGGGGCACACAATGAGCAGTTCTTC	CASSFGQGAHNEQFF
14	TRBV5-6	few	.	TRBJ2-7	TGTGCCAGCAGCTTCGGGTCAGGGGCCTACGAGCAGTACTTC	CASSFGSGAYEQYF
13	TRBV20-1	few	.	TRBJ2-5	TGCAGTGCTATTACGGACACCAAAGAGACCCAGTACTTC	CSAITDTKETQYF
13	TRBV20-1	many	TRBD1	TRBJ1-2	TGCAGTGCTACTGCCGGGACAGGGCACGGCTACACCTTC	CSATAGTGHGYTF
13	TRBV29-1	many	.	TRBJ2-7	TGCAGCGTTGCACCAGAGAACTCCTACGAGCAGTACTTC	CSVAPENSYEQYF
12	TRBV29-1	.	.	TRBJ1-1	TGCAGCGTCTCCGGGACTTACACTGAAGCTTTCTTT	CSVSGTYTEAFF
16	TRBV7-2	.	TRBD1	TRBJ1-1	TGTGCCAGCAGCCCCGCATCGGGACAGTGGCCCGCTGAAGCTTTCTTT	CASSPASGQWPAEAFF
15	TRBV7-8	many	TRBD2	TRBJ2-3	TGTGCCAGCAGCGTACTAGCGGGGATAGCAGATACGCAGTATTTT	CASSVLAGIADTQYF
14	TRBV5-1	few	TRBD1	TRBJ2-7	TGCGCCAGCAGCTTGACAGGGGGCGGGGGCGAGCAGTACTTC	CASSLTGGGGEQYF
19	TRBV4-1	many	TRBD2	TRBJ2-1	TGCGCCAGCAGCCTTAGCCTGGGGACTAGCGGGAGGGCCGGTAATGAGCAGTTCTTC	CASSLSLGTSGRAGNEQFF
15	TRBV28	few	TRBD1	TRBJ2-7	TGTGCCAGCAGCCCTAACAGGGGGCGGACCTACGAGCAGTACTTC	CASSPNRGRTYEQYF
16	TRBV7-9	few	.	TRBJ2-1	TGTGCCAGCAGCCCGGGTAGCGGTAGCTCCTACAATGAGCAGTTCTTC	CASSPGSGSSYNEQFF
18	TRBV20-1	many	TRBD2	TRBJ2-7	TGCAGTGCTAGAGATATCGGCCCTAGCGGGAGGGCAAATCACGAGCAGTACTTC	CSARDIGPSGRANHEQYF
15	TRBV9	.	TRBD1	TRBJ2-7	TGTGCCAGCAGCGCCTCCGGGACAGGGGCCTACGAGCAGTACTTC	CASSASGTGAYEQYF
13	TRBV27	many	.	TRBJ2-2	TGTGCCAGCAGTTTATCGGACACCGGGGAGCTGTTTTTT	CASSLSDTGELFF
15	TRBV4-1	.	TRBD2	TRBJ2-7	TGCGCCAGCAGCCCCCAGCGGGGGATGAACTACGAGCAGTACTTC	CASSPQRGMNYEQYF
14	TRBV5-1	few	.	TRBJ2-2	TGCGCCAGCAGCTTGGGAGGGCACACCGGGGAGCTGTTTTTT	CASSLGGHTGELFF
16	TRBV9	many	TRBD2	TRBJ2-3	TGTGCCAGCAGCGTAGGGGCTAGCGGGAGTACAGATACGCAGTATTTT	CASSVGASGSTDTQYF
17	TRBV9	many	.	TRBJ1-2	TGTGCCAGCAGCGTAGTTCCCGGGACCGCCTTAGACCCTGGCTACACCTTC	CASSVVPGTALDPGYTF
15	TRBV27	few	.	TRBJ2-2	TGTGCCAGCAGTCCTGGGAGTCCGAACACCGGGGAGCTGTTTTTT	CASSPGSPNTGELFF
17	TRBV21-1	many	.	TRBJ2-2	TGTGCCAGCAGCAAAGTCTACGGGACAGGAAACACCGGGGAGCTGTTTTTT	CASSKVYGTGNTGELFF
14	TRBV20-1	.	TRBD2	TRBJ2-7	TGCAGTGCGCCGGGGACTAGCGGGAGTAGCGAGCAGTACTTC	CSAPGTSGSSEQYF
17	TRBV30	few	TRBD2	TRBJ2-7	TGTGCCTGGAGTCTTCCGGGACTAGCGGGATATACCTACGAGCAGTACTTC	CAWSLPGLAGYTYEQYF
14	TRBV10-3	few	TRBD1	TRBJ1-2	TGTGCCACCAAGACCGGGACAGCTAACTATGGCTACACCTTC	CATKTGTANYGYTF
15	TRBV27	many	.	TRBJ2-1	TGTGCCAGCAGTAATCTTGGGAGCTCCTACAATGAGCAGTTCTTC	CASSNLGSSYNEQFF
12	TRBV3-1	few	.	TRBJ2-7	TGTGCCAGCAGCCTTGACGACTACGAGCAGTACTTC	CASSLDDYEQYF
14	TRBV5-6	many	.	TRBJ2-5	TGTGCCAGCAGCAGGACCCTAGCAATTGAGACCCAGTACTTC	CASSRTLAIETQYF
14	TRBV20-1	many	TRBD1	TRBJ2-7	TGCAGTGCTAGTAGCGGACAGGGGACTTACGAGCAGTACTTC	CSASSGQGTYEQYF
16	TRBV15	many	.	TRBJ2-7	TGTGCCACCAGCAGAGATCGAGGCAGACTCTCCTACGAGCAGTACTTC	CATSRDRGRLSYEQYF
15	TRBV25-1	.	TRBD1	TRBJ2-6	TGTGCCAGCAGTGGACAGGGGTCTGGGGCCAACGTCCTGACTTTC	CASSGQGSGANVLTF
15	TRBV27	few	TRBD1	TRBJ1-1	TGTGCCAGCAGTCCACATCAGGGGGCGAGCACTGAAGCTTTCTTT	CASSPHQGASTEAFF
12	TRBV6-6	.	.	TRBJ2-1	TGTGCCAGCAGTTACGAAGGGAATGAGCAGTTCTTC	CASSYEGNEQFF
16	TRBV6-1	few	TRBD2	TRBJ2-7	TGTGCCAGCAGTGAAGGACTAGCTGGTGGGTCCTACGAGCAGTACTTC	CASSEGLAGGSYEQYF
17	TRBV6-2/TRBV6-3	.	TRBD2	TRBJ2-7	TGTGCCAGCAGTTACCCCACTAGCGGGGGCGTCTTCTACGAGCAGTACTTC	CASSYPTSGGVFYEQYF
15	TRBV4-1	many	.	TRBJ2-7	TGCGCCAGCAGCCAAGTTCGTGGATTGGCCTACGAGCAGTACTTC	CASSQVRGLAYEQYF
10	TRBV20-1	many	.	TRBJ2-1	TGCAGTGCCGAACTCTATGAGCAGTTCTTC	CSAELYEQFF
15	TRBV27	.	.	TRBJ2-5	TGTGCCAGCAGGAACCTCCAGCAGGTCCAAGAGACCCAGTACTTC	CASRNLQQVQETQYF
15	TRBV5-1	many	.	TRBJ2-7	TGCGCCAGCAGAGGTCGGAACACGATCGACTACGAGCAGTACTTC	CASRGRNTIDYEQYF
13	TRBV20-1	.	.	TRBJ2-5	TGCAGTGCTAATGAGATCTTCGCCATGACCCAGTACTTC	CSANEIFAMTQYF
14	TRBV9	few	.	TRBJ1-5	TGTGCCAGCAGCCTCCAAGGGGGGGCTCAGCCCCAGCATTTT	CASSLQGGAQPQHF
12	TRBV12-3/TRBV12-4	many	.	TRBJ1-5	TGTGCCAGCAGTATTATGAATCAGCCCCAGCATTTT	CASSIMNQPQHF
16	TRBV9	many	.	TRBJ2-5	TGTGCCAGCAGCTCCACCGGGGCGTTATCCCAAGAGACCCAGTACTTC	CASSSTGALSQETQYF
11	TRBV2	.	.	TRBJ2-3	TGTGCCAGCAGTGGGGGGTACACGCGGTATTTT	CASSGGYTRYF
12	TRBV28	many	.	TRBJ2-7	TGTGCCAGCAGTCCTCAAAAGTACGAGCAGTACTTC	CASSPQKYEQYF
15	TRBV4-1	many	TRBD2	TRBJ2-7	TGCGCCAGCAGCCAGGCCGGGACTAGCGGCTACGAGCAGTACTTC	CASSQAGTSGYEQYF
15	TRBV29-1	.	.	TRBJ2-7	TGCAGCGTTGTGGGTAGGGGGGAGGGATCCTACGAGCAGTACTTC	CSVVGRGEGSYEQYF
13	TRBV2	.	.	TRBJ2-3	TGTGCCAGCAATCTTCGGGAGACAGATACGCAGTATTTT	CASNLRETDTQYF